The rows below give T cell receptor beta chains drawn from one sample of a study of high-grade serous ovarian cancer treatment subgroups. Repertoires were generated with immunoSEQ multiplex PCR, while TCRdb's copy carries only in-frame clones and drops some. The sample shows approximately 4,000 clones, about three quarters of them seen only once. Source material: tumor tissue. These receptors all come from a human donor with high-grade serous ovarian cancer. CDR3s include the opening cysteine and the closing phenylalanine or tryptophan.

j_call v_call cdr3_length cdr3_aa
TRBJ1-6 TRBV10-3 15 CAIRPNRGDNSPLHF
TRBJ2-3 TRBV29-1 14 CSVGGSGSTDTQYF
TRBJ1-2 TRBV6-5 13 CASSYFPAEGYTF
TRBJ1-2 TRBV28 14 CASRAGETNYGYTF
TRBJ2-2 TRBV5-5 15 CASSLSRMDTGELFF
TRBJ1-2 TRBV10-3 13 CAITGQYNYGYTF
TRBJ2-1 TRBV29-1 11 CSVRRGGEQFF
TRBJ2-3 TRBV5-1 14 CASCPGLGPYTQYF
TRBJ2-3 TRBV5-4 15 CASSLGLAGTDTQYF
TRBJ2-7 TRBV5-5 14 CASSLVGRGYEQYF
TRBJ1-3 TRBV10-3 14 CAIRGGTAGNTIYF
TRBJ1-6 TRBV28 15 CASSVTRESNSPLHF
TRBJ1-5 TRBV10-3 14 CAGGTGDTNQPQHF
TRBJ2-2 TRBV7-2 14 CASSLEQNTGELFF
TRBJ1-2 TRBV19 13 CASSPGANYGYTF
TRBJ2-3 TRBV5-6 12 CASTDSWHTQYF
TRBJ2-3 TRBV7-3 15 CASSLRDRSTDTQYF
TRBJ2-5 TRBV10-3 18 CAISESGRASGAPRTQYF
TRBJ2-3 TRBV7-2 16 CASSTGGARGTDTQYF
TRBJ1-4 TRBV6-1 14 CASIEGDLNEKLFF
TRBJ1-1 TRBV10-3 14 CAISPGSGDTEAFF
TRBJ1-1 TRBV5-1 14 CASSLAGDRGEAFF
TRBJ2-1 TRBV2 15 CASSEEANAYNEQFF
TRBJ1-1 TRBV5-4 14 CASSLWGQNTEAFF
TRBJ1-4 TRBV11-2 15 CASSSEVGVGEKLFF
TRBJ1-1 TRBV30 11 CAWSRGWRAFF
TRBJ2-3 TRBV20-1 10 CSASTDTQYF
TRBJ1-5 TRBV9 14 CASSGGQANQPQHF
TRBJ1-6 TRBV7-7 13 CASSPSPNSPLHF
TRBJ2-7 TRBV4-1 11 CTSGTRYEQYF
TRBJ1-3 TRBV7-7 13 CASSPGIGNTIYF
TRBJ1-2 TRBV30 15 CALSPPILLFYGYTF
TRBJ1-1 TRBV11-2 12 CASSGSNTEAFF
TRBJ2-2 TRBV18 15 CASSPEEGRPGELFF
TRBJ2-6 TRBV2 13 CASRNSGANVLTF
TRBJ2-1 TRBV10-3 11 CAISRSNEQFF
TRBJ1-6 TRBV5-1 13 CASSYRGNSPLHF
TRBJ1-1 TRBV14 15 CASSQEGRRNTEAFF
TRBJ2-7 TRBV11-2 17 CASSFGGLGAPSYEQYF
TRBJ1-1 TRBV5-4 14 CASSTWDTRRGAFF
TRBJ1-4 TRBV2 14 CASKQDQLNEKLFF
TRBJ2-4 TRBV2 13 CASRALDQNIQYF
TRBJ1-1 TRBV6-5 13 CASSFTGDTEAFF
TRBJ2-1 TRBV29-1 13 CSVEQGAYNEQFF
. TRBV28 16 CASSLWVLAGRYEQYF
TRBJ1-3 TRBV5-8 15 CASSRYGGSGNTIYF
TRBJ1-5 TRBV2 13 CASRGDSNQPQHF
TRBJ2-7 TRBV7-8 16 CASSPSMGQGTYEQYF
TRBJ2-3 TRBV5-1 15 CASSFGTSGGDTQYF